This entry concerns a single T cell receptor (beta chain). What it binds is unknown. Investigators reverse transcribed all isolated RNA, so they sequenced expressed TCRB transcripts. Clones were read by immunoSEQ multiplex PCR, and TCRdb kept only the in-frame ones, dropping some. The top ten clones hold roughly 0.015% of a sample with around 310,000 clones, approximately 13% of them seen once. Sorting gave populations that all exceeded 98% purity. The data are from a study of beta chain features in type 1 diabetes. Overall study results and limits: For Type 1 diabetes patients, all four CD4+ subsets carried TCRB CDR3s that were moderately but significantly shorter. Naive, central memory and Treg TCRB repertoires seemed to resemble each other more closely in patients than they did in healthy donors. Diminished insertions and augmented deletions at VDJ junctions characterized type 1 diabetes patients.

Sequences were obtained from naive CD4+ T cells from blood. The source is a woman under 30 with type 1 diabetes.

CDR3: CASKTGGSREETQYF. CDR3 in DNA: TGTGCCAGCAAAACAGGGGGTTCTCGTGAAGAGACCCAGTACTTC. The rearrangement joins TRBV11-2 to TRBJ2-5, with TRBD1 matching over 8 bases. CDR3 length equals 15 residues. With 7 bases clipped from V and 3 bases from J, the junction kept 10 bases outside the gene matches. Germline V gene sequence: CDR1 SGHAT, CDR2 FQNNGV.